Sequencing of this T cell receptor beta chain was carried out in a study of shared clonotypes between healthy human individuals. Points from the study as a whole: Sequencing depth was a factor that was expected to affect clonotype sharing among donors.

Here immunoSEQ multiplex PCR was the method, and the copy in TCRdb shows in-frame clones only, minus some. The table includes hundreds of thousands of clones, roughly 96% detected once. With 6 bases removed from V and 1 base from J, the gap between germline ends came to 9 bases. There are 13 residues in the CDR3. CDR1 MDHEN and CDR2 SYDVKM come from the germline V gene. CD45RO-negative, CCR7-positively selected cells formed the naive CD8 fraction, excluding terminally differentiated effector memory CD45RA+ cells. Study donors comprised healthy, HIV-negative adults devoid of recent acute infection or vaccination. Only Caucasian adults living in Nashville, Tennessee served as donors. With regard to this clone: Its antigen is unidentified.

Sequencing was carried out using naive CD8+ T cells sorted from blood. The chain has TRBV28 and TRBJ2-5; D tentatively reads TRBD1 or TRBD2 (5 bases each). The receptor was derived from a woman in her twenties or thirties in good health. The CDR3 sequence is CASRWDLQETQYF. The CDR3 nucleotides are TGTGCCAGCAGATGGGACCTCCAAGAGACCCAGTACTTC. Full variable domain (outside the CDR3, taken from reference TRBV28 and TRBJ2-5): DVKVTQSSRYLVKRTGEKVFLECVQDMDHENMFWYRQDPGLGLRLIYFSYDVKMKEKGDIPEGYSVSREKKERFSLILESASTNQTSMYLCASRWDLQETQYFGPGTRLLVL.